This entry describes one T cell receptor (beta chain). Its cognate antigen is unknown. 13 Jbeta primers and 60 Vbeta primers were used for the PCR. Profiled with immunoSEQ multiplex PCR; TCRdb holds only in-frame clones, not every one. Seen in this sample are about 48,000 clones; the ten most common clones hold 2% to 2.5%. CDR3 length: 18 amino acids. J lost 5 bases, V lost 4 bases, and 17 bases had no gene match. These data originate in a study of cytomegalovirus exposure and HLA in healthy donors. Broader study findings: After further analysis at a later stage, roughly 15,000 TCR beta sequences were associated with HLA alleles at 0.05 false discovery rate. A missense DCLRE1C variant was associated with V- and J-gene trimming of TCR beta chains in a later analysis, and an independent cohort replicated the association.

The receptor was derived from a woman in her forties in good health and CMV-seronegative. Sequencing input: PBMCs. The J gene is TRBJ1-5, the V gene TRBV23-1, with 7 bases identical to TRBD1. TRBV23-1 is marked as an open reading frame, function uncertain. CDR3 sequence (DNA): TGCGCCAGCAGTCCACTCTTGGTACAACGGGACAGCGATCAGCCCCAGCATTTT. This encodes CASSPLLVQRDSDQPQHF.